This TCR beta chain was retrieved from a study of cytomegalovirus exposure and HLA in healthy donors. PCR primers comprised 60 Vbeta and 13 Jbeta primers. The assay was immunoSEQ multiplex PCR, and TCRdb's table has in-frame clones only and misses some. The sample shows 250,000 to 350,000 clones, 70% to 90% of them seen only once. Germline V gives CDR1 MDHEN, CDR2 SYDVKM. The length of the CDR3 is 14 residues. The junction had 7 bases not matched to a gene; V was cut back by 6 bases and J by 4 bases. The sample was PBMCs. V and J are TRBV28 and TRBJ1-2, with 8 positions matching TRBD1. The sequence was obtained from a man aged 35 to 55 in good health and CMV-seropositive. The CDR3 sequence: CASRPGTGAYGYTF. The DNA of the CDR3 is TGTGCCAGCAGGCCCGGGACAGGTGCCTATGGCTACACCTTC.